These 10 T cell receptor beta chains were all obtained from the same sample, sequenced in a study of T cell responses to AZD1222 COVID-19 vaccine (dated by TCRdb to the early 2020s). Sample time point, as interpreted from the label and publication: baseline before first vaccination. Library creation used the immunoSEQ multiplex PCR assay. The clones in this table, taken by TCRdb from immuneACCESS, are in-frame only. Not every clone is retained; where verified, under half of the shortfall comes from an unresolved V gene, and the cause of the rest is unknown. This sample comprises 100,000 to 150,000 clones, nearly 95% of them detected only once. In total, the top ten clones hold 5% to 5.5% of the sample. The source material was peripheral blood, sampled on day 0 of AZD1222 vaccination. These receptors all stem from an adult in good health.

The chain uses TRBV6-5 and TRBJ2-1, with D maybe TRBD2 (7 bases). Deletions cut 6 bases from V and 6 bases from J, with 12 bases between. Germline CDR1 MNHEY, CDR2 SVGAGI. There are 13 residues in the CDR3. In nucleotides, the CDR3 is TGTGCCAGCAGGGGGGGGGCCGTCAATGAGCAGTTCTTC. Protein sequence: CASRGGAVNEQFF.

V usage is TRBV19 and J usage is TRBJ1-3; no firm D call. Trimming removed 4 bases at V and 4 bases at J, with 17 bases between. This CDR3 comprises 16 residues. Germline CDR1 LNHDA, CDR2 SQIVND (reference sequence). The CDR3 here is CASSSLETAAGNTIYF. CDR3 bases: TGTGCCAGTAGTAGCCTCGAAACAGCGGCGGGAAACACCATATATTTT.

The chain is built from TRBV28 and TRBJ1-2; 9 bases line up with TRBD1. This CDR3 has 16 residues. The V gene end was trimmed by 6 bases and the J gene end by 3 bases; junction bases not matched to a gene: 11. From germline, CDR1 is MDHEN and CDR2 SYDVKM. Here the CDR3 reads CASSPSGTGWDYGYTF. In DNA, the CDR3 is TGTGCCAGCAGCCCATCCGGGACAGGGTGGGACTATGGCTACACCTTC.

The genes are TRBV27 and TRBJ2-5; 12 bases line up with TRBD1. With V trimmed by 4 bases and J by 5 bases, 8 bases remained unmatched. Germline V lookup: CDR1 MNHEY, CDR2 SMNVEV (reference sequence). This CDR3 has 16 amino acids. CDR3 DNA sequence: TGTGCCAGCAGTTCTTGGGGACAGGGGGCGCGGGAGACCCAGTACTTC. Amino acids: CASSSWGQGARETQYF.

The chain has TRBV6-5 and TRBJ2-5; 7 positions match TRBD1. Looked up from germline, CDR1 is MNHEY and CDR2 is SVGAGI. Losses at the gene ends were 2 bases for V and 5 bases for J; bases not matched to a gene: 11. This CDR3 comprises 16 residues. The DNA for the CDR3 is TGTGCCAGCAGTTACGGGGTAGCAGGGGGTGGGGAGACCCAGTACTTC. Protein product: CASSYGVAGGGETQYF.

The chain combines TRBV20-1 with TRBJ2-7, with D possibly matching TRBD2 (6 bases). Trimming cost V 3 bases and J 0 bases, with 9 bases left between them. The germline V gene has CDR1 DFQATT and CDR2 SNEGSKA (reference sequence). The CDR3 length is 13 residues. The CDR3 is CSASGGRSYEQYF. CDR3 nucleotide sequence: TGCAGTGCTAGTGGAGGGCGCTCCTACGAGCAGTACTTC.

The chain couples TRBV7-2 to TRBJ1-6; no firm D call. The CDR3 extends over 13 amino acids. V was shortened by 1 base and J by 10 bases, with 8 bases between the two germline ends. Looked up from germline, CDR1 is SGHTA and CDR2 is FQGNSA. CDR3 DNA: TGTGCCAGCAGCTTAGTAGAGGAATCACCCCTCCACTTT. Translating it yields CASSLVEESPLHF.

This chain joins TRBV19 and TRBJ2-1, with D maybe TRBD2 (7 bases). The ends were cut back, 7 bases at V and 4 bases at J, with 23 bases in the middle. This CDR3 has 17 residues. Germline assignment: CDR1 LNHDA and CDR2 SQIVND (reference sequence). As DNA, the CDR3 is TGTGCCAGTAATGGGAACAGGGCGGGAGACCGATACAATGAGCAGTTCTTC. This encodes CASNGNRAGDRYNEQFF.

The rearrangement joins TRBV29-1 to TRBJ2-7; unclear D gene. V lost 6 bases and J lost 0, with 15 bases in between. Germline V gene data show CDR1 as SQVTM and CDR2 as ANQGSEA. The CDR3 is 14 amino acids. DNA for the CDR3: TGCAGCGTCGCCCCCGGGTCAATCTCCTACGAGCAGTACTTC. It translates to CSVAPGSISYEQYF.

The sample holds a few counts of this clone. The J gene is TRBJ2-1, the V gene TRBV19, with a tentative D call TRBD2 (6 bases). The CDR3 covers 14 residues. CDR1 is LNHDA and CDR2 is SQIVND in the germline V gene (reference sequence). Trimming stripped 7 bases from V and 1 base from J, with 11 bases between. The CDR3 here is CASTFSGSYNEQFF. The CDR3 coding sequence is TGTGCCAGTACCTTTAGCGGTTCCTACAATGAGCAGTTCTTC.